A selection of T cell receptor beta chains follows, all from one sample in a study of CD8+CD57+ T cells in acquired aplastic anemia. A single record per CDR3 protein comes from TCRdb applying MiXCR to the reads. Here the sample spans some 180,000 distinct CDR3 sequences, roughly 60% being singletons. Sequenced material: sorted CD4+, CD8+, or CD8+CD57+ T cells (not recorded which) from PBMCs. Receptors were obtained from a human donor with aplastic anemia. The CDR3 runs from the conserved cysteine through the conserved F or W. A D gene is named only where the DNA matches it firmly. Not every row has a clone size; where given, it reads once, few, many or a size class.

J gene: TRBJ2-1; V gene: TRBV29-1; D gene: .; clone size: once; CDR3 protein: CSARWGSYNEQFF; CDR3 DNA: TGCAGCGCCCGCTGGGGGTCCTACAATGAGCAGTTCTTC
J gene: TRBJ1-1; V gene: TRBV12-5; D gene: .; clone size: .; CDR3 protein: CASGLAPLVFF; CDR3 DNA: TGTGCTAGTGGTTTGGCCCCACTCGTTTTCTTT
J gene: TRBJ1-2; V gene: TRBV4-3; D gene: .; clone size: .; CDR3 protein: CASSHEQGLAADTF; CDR3 DNA: TGCGCCAGCAGCCACGAGCAGGGACTAGCGGCCGACACCTTC
J gene: TRBJ1-2; V gene: TRBV19; D gene: TRBD1; clone size: .; CDR3 protein: CASSLRTGGLWDYGYTF; CDR3 DNA: TGTGCCAGTAGTTTGCGGACAGGGGGCCTCTGGGACTATGGCTACACCTTC
J gene: TRBJ1-1; V gene: TRBV10-2; D gene: .; clone size: .; CDR3 protein: CASKEGSANTEAFF; CDR3 DNA: TGCGCCAGCAAGGAAGGGAGTGCGAACACTGAAGCTTTCTTT
J gene: TRBJ2-7; V gene: TRBV19; D gene: .; clone size: .; CDR3 protein: CASSIGGGVGYEQYF; CDR3 DNA: TGTGCCAGTAGTATAGGAGGGGGGGTCGGCTACGAGCAGTACTTC
J gene: TRBJ1-2; V gene: TRBV2; D gene: TRBD1; clone size: .; CDR3 protein: CASASGQGYGYTF; CDR3 DNA: TGTGCCAGCGCCTCGGGACAGGGGTATGGCTACACCTTC
J gene: TRBJ2-1; V gene: TRBV29-1; D gene: .; clone size: .; CDR3 protein: CSVGRIGYYNEQFF; CDR3 DNA: TGCAGCGTTGGTCGGATCGGGTACTACAATGAGCAGTTCTTC
J gene: TRBJ1-1; V gene: TRBV7-2; D gene: .; clone size: .; CDR3 protein: CASSLLVRANTEAFF; CDR3 DNA: TGTGCCAGCAGCTTATTGGTCAGAGCAAACACTGAAGCTTTCTTT
J gene: TRBJ2-3; V gene: TRBV25-1; D gene: .; clone size: .; CDR3 protein: CASSSSGMITDTQYF; CDR3 DNA: TGTGCCAGCAGTTCATCCGGGATGATCACAGATACGCAGTATTTT
J gene: TRBJ2-7; V gene: TRBV7-9; D gene: TRBD1; clone size: few; CDR3 protein: CASSTRTGEAYDEQYF; CDR3 DNA: TGTGCCAGCAGCACCCGGACAGGTGAGGCCTACGACGAGCAGTACTTC
J gene: TRBJ2-3; V gene: TRBV7-2; D gene: .; clone size: .; CDR3 protein: CASSLESGSTDTQYF; CDR3 DNA: TGTGCCAGCAGCTTAGAAAGCGGTAGCACAGATACGCAGTATTTT
J gene: TRBJ2-7; V gene: TRBV4-1; D gene: TRBD2; clone size: many; CDR3 protein: CASSQYPGGAYEQYF; CDR3 DNA: TGCGCCAGCAGCCAATATCCCGGGGGGGCCTACGAGCAGTACTTC
J gene: TRBJ2-6; V gene: TRBV5-1; D gene: .; clone size: .; CDR3 protein: CASSLGRPRSGANVLTF; CDR3 DNA: TGCGCCAGCAGCTTGGGGAGGCCTCGCTCTGGGGCCAACGTCCTGACTTTC
J gene: TRBJ1-6; V gene: TRBV15; D gene: .; clone size: .; CDR3 protein: CATRGPSSYNSPLHF; CDR3 DNA: TGTGCCACCAGGGGGCCCAGCTCCTATAATTCACCCCTCCACTTT
J gene: TRBJ2-7; V gene: TRBV15; D gene: .; clone size: few; CDR3 protein: CATSPSGASYEQYF; CDR3 DNA: TGTGCCACCAGCCCGTCAGGGGCCTCCTACGAGCAGTACTTC